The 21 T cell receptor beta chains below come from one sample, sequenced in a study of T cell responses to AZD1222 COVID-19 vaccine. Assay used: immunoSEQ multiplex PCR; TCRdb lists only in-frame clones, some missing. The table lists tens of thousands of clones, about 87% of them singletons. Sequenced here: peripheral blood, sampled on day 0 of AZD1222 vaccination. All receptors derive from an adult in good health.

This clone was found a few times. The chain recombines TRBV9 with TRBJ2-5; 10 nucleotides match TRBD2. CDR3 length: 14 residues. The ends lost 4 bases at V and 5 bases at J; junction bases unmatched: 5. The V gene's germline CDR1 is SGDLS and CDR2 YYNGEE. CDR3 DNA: TGTGCCAGCAGCACCCTAGCGGGAGAGGAGACCCAGTACTTC. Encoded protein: CASSTLAGEETQYF.

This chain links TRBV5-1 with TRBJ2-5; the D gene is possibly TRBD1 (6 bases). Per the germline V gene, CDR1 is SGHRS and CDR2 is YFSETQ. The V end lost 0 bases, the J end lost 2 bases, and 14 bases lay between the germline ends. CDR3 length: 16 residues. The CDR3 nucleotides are TGCGCCAGCAGCTTGGCCGGGTGGGGGCGGCAAGAGACCCAGTACTTC. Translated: CASSLAGWGRQETQYF.

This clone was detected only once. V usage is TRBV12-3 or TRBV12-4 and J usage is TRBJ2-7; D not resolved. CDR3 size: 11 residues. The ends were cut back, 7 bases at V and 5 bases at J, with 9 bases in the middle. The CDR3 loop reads CASTRGNEQYF. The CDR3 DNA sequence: TGTGCCAGCACTCGCGGAAACGAGCAGTACTTC.

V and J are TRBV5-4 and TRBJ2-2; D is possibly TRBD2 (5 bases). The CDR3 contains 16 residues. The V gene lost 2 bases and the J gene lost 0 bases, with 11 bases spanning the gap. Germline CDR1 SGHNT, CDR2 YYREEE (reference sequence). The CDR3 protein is CASSFRGLANTGELFF. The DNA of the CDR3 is TGTGCCAGCAGCTTCCGAGGACTCGCGAACACCGGGGAGCTGTTTTTT.

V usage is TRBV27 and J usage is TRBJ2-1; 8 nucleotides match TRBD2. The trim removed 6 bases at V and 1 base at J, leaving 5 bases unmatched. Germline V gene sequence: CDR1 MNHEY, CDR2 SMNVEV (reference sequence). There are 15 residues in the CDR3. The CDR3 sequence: CASSGSGSSYNEQFF. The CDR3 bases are TGTGCCAGCAGCGGAAGCGGGAGTTCCTACAATGAGCAGTTCTTC.

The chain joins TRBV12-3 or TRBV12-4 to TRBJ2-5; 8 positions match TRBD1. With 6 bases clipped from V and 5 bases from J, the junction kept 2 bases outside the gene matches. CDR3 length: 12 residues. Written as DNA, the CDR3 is TGTGCCAGCAGCTGGACAGGGGAGACCCAGTACTTC. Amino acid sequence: CASSWTGETQYF.

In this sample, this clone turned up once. CDR3 sequence: CASGPRGEETQYF. Here the CDR3 DNA reads TGCGCCAGCGGCCCTCGGGGAGAAGAGACCCAGTACTTC. V is TRBV5-1 and J is TRBJ2-5, with D possibly TRBD2 on 5 matching bases. Germline V CDR1 and CDR2: SGHRS, YFSETQ. The CDR3 spans 13 residues. The V gene lost 7 bases and the J gene lost 3 bases, with 13 bases spanning the gap.

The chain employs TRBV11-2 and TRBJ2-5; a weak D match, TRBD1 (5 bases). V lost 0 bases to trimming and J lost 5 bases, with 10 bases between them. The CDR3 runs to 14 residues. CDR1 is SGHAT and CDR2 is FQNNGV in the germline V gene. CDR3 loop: CASSLDSGRETQYF. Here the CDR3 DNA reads TGTGCCAGCAGCTTAGATTCAGGGCGCGAGACCCAGTACTTC.

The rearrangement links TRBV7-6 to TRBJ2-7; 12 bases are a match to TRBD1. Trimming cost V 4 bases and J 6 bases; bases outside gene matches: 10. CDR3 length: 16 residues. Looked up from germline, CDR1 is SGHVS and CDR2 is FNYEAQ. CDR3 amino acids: CASSWDRGREGREQYF. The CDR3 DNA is TGTGCCAGCAGCTGGGACAGGGGGCGAGAAGGTCGCGAGCAGTACTTC.

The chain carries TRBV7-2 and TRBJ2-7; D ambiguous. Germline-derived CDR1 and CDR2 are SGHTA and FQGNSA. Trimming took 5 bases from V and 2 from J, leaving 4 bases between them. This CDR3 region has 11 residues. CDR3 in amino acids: CASSPAYEQYF. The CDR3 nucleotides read TGTGCCAGCAGCCCCGCCTACGAGCAGTACTTC.

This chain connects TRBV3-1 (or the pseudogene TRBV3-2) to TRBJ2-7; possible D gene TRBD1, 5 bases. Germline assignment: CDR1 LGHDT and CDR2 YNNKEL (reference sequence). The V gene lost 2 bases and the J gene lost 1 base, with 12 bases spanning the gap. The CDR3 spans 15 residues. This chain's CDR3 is CASSQRQGPSYEQYF. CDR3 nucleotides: TGTGCCAGCAGCCAACGGCAGGGCCCTTCCTACGAGCAGTACTTC.

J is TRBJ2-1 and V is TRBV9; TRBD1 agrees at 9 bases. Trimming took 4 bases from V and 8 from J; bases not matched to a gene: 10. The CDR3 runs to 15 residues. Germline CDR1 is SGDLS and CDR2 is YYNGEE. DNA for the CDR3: TGTGCCAGCAGCATCACCGGGACAGGGACTCATGAGCAGTTCTTC. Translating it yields CASSITGTGTHEQFF.

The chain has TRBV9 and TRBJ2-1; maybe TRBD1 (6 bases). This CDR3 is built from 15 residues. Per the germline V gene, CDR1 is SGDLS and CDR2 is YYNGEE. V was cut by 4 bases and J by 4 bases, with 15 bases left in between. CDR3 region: CASSPPMGAYNEQFF. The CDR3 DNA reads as TGTGCCAGCAGCCCCCCTATGGGGGCTTACAATGAGCAGTTCTTC.

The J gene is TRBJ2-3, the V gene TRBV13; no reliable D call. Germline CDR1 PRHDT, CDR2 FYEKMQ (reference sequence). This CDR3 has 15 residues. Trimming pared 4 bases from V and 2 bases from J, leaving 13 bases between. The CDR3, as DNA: TGTGCCAGCAGCTCATCCGGTGGGTTCACAGATACGCAGTATTTT. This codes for CASSSSGGFTDTQYF.

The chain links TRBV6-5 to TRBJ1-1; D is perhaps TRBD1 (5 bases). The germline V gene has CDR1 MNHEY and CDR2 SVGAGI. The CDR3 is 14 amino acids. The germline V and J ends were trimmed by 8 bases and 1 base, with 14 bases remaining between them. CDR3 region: CASFEGLRNTEAFF. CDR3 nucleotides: TGTGCCAGCTTCGAGGGGTTACGGAACACTGAAGCTTTCTTT.

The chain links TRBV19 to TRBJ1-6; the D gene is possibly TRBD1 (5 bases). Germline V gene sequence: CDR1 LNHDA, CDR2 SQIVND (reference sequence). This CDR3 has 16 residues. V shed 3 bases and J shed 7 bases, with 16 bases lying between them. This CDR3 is CASSIILVDRNSPLHF. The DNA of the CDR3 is TGTGCCAGTAGTATTATTCTAGTCGACAGAAATTCACCCCTCCACTTT.

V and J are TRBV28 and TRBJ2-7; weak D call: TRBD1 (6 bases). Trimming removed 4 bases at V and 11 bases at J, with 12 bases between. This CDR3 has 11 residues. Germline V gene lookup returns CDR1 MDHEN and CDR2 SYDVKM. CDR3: CASSSGTREYF. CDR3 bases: TGTGCCAGCAGTTCCGGGACAAGGGAGTACTTC.

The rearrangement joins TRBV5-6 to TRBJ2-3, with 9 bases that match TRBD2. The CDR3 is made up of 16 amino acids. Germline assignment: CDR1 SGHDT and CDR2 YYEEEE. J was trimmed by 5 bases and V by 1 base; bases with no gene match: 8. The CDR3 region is CASSLTRGGVVDTQYF. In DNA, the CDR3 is TGTGCCAGCAGCTTGACTCGCGGGGGGGTTGTAGATACGCAGTATTTT.

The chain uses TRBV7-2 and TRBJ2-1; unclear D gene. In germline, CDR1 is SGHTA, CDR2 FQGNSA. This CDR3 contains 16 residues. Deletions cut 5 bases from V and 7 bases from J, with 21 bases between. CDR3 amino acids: CASSVYRAQRGNEQFF. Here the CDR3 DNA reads TGTGCCAGCAGCGTATACCGGGCCCAACGAGGAAATGAGCAGTTCTTC.

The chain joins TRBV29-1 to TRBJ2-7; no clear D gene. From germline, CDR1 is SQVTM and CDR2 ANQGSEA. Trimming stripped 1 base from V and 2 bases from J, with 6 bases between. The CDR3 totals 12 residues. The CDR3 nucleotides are TGCAGCGTTGAAGGGGTGACCTACGAGCAGTACTTC. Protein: CSVEGVTYEQYF.

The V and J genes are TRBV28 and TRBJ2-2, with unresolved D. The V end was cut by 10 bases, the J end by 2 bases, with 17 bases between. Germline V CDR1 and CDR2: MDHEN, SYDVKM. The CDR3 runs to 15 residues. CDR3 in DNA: TGTGCCACCTTGCGGTCCGGGCCTAACACCGGGGAGCTGTTTTTT. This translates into CATLRSGPNTGELFF.